The 10 T cell receptor beta chains below come from one sample, sequenced in a study of cytomegalovirus exposure and HLA in healthy donors. The PCR had 60 Vbeta and 13 Jbeta primers. Clones were sequenced by immunoSEQ multiplex PCR, and TCRdb holds only the in-frame ones, with some missing. The table lists tens of thousands of clones, less than 70% of them singletons. The sequenced sample was PBMCs. The receptors here all came from a male donor in good health and CMV-seropositive.

The chain has TRBV12-5 and TRBJ2-5; TRBD1 matches 10 bases. In germline, CDR1 is LGHNT, CDR2 FRNRAP. V lost 1 base, J lost 5 bases, and 4 bases stayed unmatched. CDR3 length: 15 residues. The CDR3 coding sequence is TGTGCTAGTGGTTTGGGACAGGGGGCGTGGGAGACCCAGTACTTC. This gives the protein CASGLGQGAWETQYF.

This clone has more than one count but fewer than ten. This chain uses TRBV28 with TRBJ2-7, with D possibly matching TRBD2 (6 bases). The CDR3 loop spans 15 amino acids. Trimming removed 6 bases at V and 2 bases at J, with 17 bases between. Germline values: CDR1 MDHEN, CDR2 SYDVKM. CDR3 coding DNA: TGTGCCAGCAGGAGTTCCGCGGGGTCCCCCTACGAGCAGTACTTC. Residues: CASRSSAGSPYEQYF.

V is TRBV2 and J is TRBJ2-1, with 10 bases fitting TRBD1. The CDR3 is 15 residues long. Germline CDR1 and CDR2: SNHLY and FYNNEI. Unmatched junction bases numbered 8, after V lost 6 bases and J lost 6 bases. CDR3 amino acids: CASRQPGQGRNEQFF. CDR3 nucleotides: TGTGCCAGCAGACAACCGGGACAGGGGCGCAATGAGCAGTTCTTC.

The V and J genes are TRBV30 and TRBJ1-1; TRBD1 agrees at 9 bases. J was trimmed by 10 bases and V by 3 bases; bases with no gene match: 9. The germline V gene encodes CDR1 GTSNPN and CDR2 SVGIG (reference sequence). This CDR3 is built from 13 residues. CDR3 sequence: CAWRSDRGKGAFF. The CDR3 nucleotides read TGTGCCTGGAGGTCCGACAGGGGGAAGGGAGCTTTCTTT.

The chain is built from TRBV4-1 and TRBJ2-5; 8 bases match TRBD2. The CDR3 covers 15 residues. The germline V gene encodes CDR1 MGHRA and CDR2 YSYEKL. Germline trimming cut 5 bases from V and 4 bases from J; bases unmatched to any gene: 9. The CDR3 nucleotides read TGCGCCAGCAGCATACCCGGGGGGGCGGGAGAGACCCAGTACTTC. The encoded protein is CASSIPGGAGETQYF.

The gene calls are TRBV9 and TRBJ2-5; D perhaps matches TRBD2 (6 bases). This CDR3 is built from 15 residues. Trimming cost V 4 bases and J 1 base, with 14 bases left between them. Per the germline V gene, CDR1 is SGDLS and CDR2 is YYNGEE. The CDR3 loop reads CASSKTGEAQETQYF. The CDR3 nucleotides read TGTGCCAGCAGCAAGACGGGGGAGGCCCAAGAGACCCAGTACTTC.

The V call is TRBV5-1, the J call TRBJ2-3, with D possibly matching TRBD2 (5 bases). Germline V gives CDR1 SGHRS, CDR2 YFSETQ. V was pared by 6 bases and J by 5 bases, with 13 bases between. This CDR3 has 13 residues. Written as DNA, the CDR3 is TGCGCCAGCAAACGGACTTTAAAAGATACGCAGTATTTT. Protein product: CASKRTLKDTQYF.

This chain uses TRBV5-6 with TRBJ1-2; D may be TRBD1 (5 bases). The CDR3 length is 14 residues. V gave up 4 bases and J gave up 2 bases, with 12 bases separating them. Germline V gives CDR1 SGHDT, CDR2 YYEEEE. The CDR3 DNA reads as TGTGCCAGCAGCATTCGACAGAACAACTATGGCTACACCTTC. It is translated as CASSIRQNNYGYTF.

The chain employs TRBV2 and TRBJ1-1, with 7 bases that match TRBD1. The V segment lost 9 bases and the J segment 5 bases; nucleotides outside the gene matches: 9. Germline V CDR1 and CDR2: SNHLY, FYNNEI. This CDR3 is 13 amino acids long. This chain's CDR3 is CASSGGLLTEAFF. The CDR3 region has the DNA TGTGCCAGTTCAGGGGGGTTATTAACTGAAGCTTTCTTT.

This CDR3 is CASSWQGLYTEAFF. CDR3 coding DNA: TGTGCCAGCAGTTGGCAGGGTCTGTACACTGAAGCTTTCTTT. V is TRBV6-6 and J is TRBJ1-1, with D tentatively TRBD1 (5 bases). The V gene lost 4 bases and the J gene lost 3 bases, with 12 bases spanning the gap. Germline CDR1 is MNHNY and CDR2 is SVGAGI (reference sequence). This CDR3 has 14 amino acids.